A selection of T cell receptor beta chains follows, all from one sample in a study of blood T cells in healthy people across ages. TCRdb reprocessed the 5' RACE reads via MiXCR and lists one record per CDR3 protein. This table has fewer than 1 million distinct CDR3 sequences, around two fifths appearing once. Sequencing used blood. The receptors here all came from a man aged 55 to 69 in good health. The CDR3 runs from the conserved cysteine through the conserved F or W. A D gene is named only where the DNA matches it firmly. Size values are once, few and many counts, or a class for expanded clones, and some rows have none.

J	size	D	V	CDR3	DNA
TRBJ2-3	many	-	TRBV28	CASTAPGAQADTQYF	TGTGCCAGCACGGCTCCAGGGGCACAGGCAGATACGCAGTATTTT
TRBJ2-1	many	-	TRBV29-1	CSVEDPRGGHYNEQFF	TGCAGCGTTGAAGACCCAAGAGGAGGACACTACAATGAGCAGTTCTTC
TRBJ2-7	many	-	TRBV7-2	CASSPSWGESYEQYF	TGTGCCAGCAGCCCAAGCTGGGGGGAGTCCTACGAGCAGTACTTC
TRBJ2-4	-	-	TRBV7-2	CASSLAYIGHELAKNIQYF	TGTGCCAGCAGCTTAGCGTACATCGGACATGAACTAGCCAAAAACATTCAGTACTTC
TRBJ2-5	-	-	TRBV7-8	CASSSAEGVETQYF	TGTGCCAGCAGCTCAGCGGAGGGGGTGGAGACCCAGTACTTC
TRBJ2-1	-	-	TRBV25-1	CASSEWGSYEQFF	TGTGCCAGCAGTGAATGGGGATCCTACGAGCAGTTCTTC
TRBJ2-4	-	-	TRBV3-1	CASSQGSLEQYF	TGTGCCAGCAGCCAAGGATCCTTGGAGCAGTACTTC
TRBJ2-7	-	-	TRBV6-5	CASSYMCEQYF	TGTGCCAGCAGTTACATGTGCGAGCAGTACTTC
TRBJ2-7	-	-	TRBV20-1	CSARGYNYNEQYF	TGCAGTGCTAGAGGGTATAACTACAATGAGCAGTACTTC
TRBJ1-2	many	-	TRBV5-6	CASSLGRNYGYTF	TGTGCCAGCAGCTTAGGCCGGAACTATGGCTACACCTTC
TRBJ2-7	-	-	TRBV11-2	CASSLAIGGDYEQYF	TGTGCCAGCAGCTTAGCAATCGGGGGCGATTACGAGCAGTACTTC
TRBJ2-2	-	-	TRBV6-5	CASNKFTSWNTGELFF	TGTGCCAGCAATAAATTCACTAGCTGGAACACCGGGGAGCTGTTTTTT
TRBJ1-5	many	-	TRBV28	CASSPPGPYSPQHF	TGTGCCAGCAGTCCCCCGGGACCATATTCTCCCCAGCATTTT
TRBJ2-5	-	-	TRBV11-2	CASSLGRGSPRETQYF	TGTGCCAGCAGCTTAGGTCGGGGTAGCCCGAGAGAGACCCAGTACTTC
TRBJ2-7	many	-	TRBV7-2	CASSPSGAYEQYF	TGTGCCAGCAGCCCGAGCGGAGCCTACGAGCAGTACTTC
TRBJ1-1	once	TRBD1	TRBV18	CASSPRDSFSEAFF	TGTGCCAGCTCTCCCCGGGACAGTTTTTCTGAAGCTTTCTTT
TRBJ2-7	-	-	TRBV20-1	CSARDPQGFEQYF	TGCAGTGCTAGAGATCCCCAGGGTTTCGAGCAGTACTTC
TRBJ2-3	few	TRBD2	TRBV4-1	CASSQGSTRLATIHTQYF	TGCGCCAGCAGCCAAGGAAGCACACGACTAGCAACCATACATACGCAGTATTTT
TRBJ2-3	-	TRBD1	TRBV10-3	CAISTGAADTQYF	TGTGCCATCAGTACAGGGGCGGCAGATACGCAGTATTTT
TRBJ2-5	few	-	TRBV7-3	CASSKEDRQEETQYF	TGTGCCAGCAGCAAGGAGGACAGACAGGAAGAGACCCAGTACTTC
TRBJ2-1	-	TRBD2	TRBV20-1	CSAGEVTAGNEQFF	TGCAGTGCTGGAGAGGTCACAGCGGGGAATGAGCAGTTCTTC
TRBJ1-5	-	-	TRBV2	CASRQDLSNQPQHF	TGTGCCAGCAGGCAAGACCTTAGCAATCAGCCCCAGCATTTT
TRBJ2-7	few	-	TRBV6-1	CASSERGGASYEQYF	TGTGCCAGCAGTGAACGGGGCGGAGCTTCCTACGAGCAGTACTTC
TRBJ2-1	-	TRBD1	TRBV4-2	CASSSAGTGRNEQFF	TGTGCCAGCAGCTCCGCCGGGACAGGGAGGAATGAGCAGTTCTTC
TRBJ2-5	few	TRBD2	TRBV5-1	CASSPQGISGGSNEQYF	TGCGCCAGCAGCCCTCAGGGGATTAGCGGGGGGTCCAATGAGCAGTACTTC
TRBJ2-7	medium-sized	-	TRBV7-2	CASSPPSLSPDEQYF	TGTGCCAGCAGCCCACCAAGCCTCTCCCCGGACGAGCAGTACTTC
TRBJ2-5	-	-	TRBV28	CASSLRPLAGPGETQYF	TGTGCCAGCAGTTTGCGCCCACTCGCGGGGCCGGGGGAGACCCAGTACTTC
TRBJ2-1	-	TRBD2	TRBV20-1	CSAELTSGFYSEQFF	TGCAGTGCTGAGTTGACTAGCGGGTTCTACAGTGAGCAGTTCTTC
TRBJ2-1	-	-	TRBV19	CASSTTGLSINEQFF	TGTGCCAGTAGTACAACGGGACTCTCTATCAATGAGCAGTTCTTC
TRBJ1-5	-	-	TRBV6-2/TRBV6-3	CASSYSGTVSNQPQHF	TGTGCCAGCAGTTACTCTGGGACTGTTAGCAATCAGCCCCAGCATTTT
TRBJ2-7	-	-	TRBV5-1	CASSLIQGLGEQYF	TGCGCCAGCAGCTTGATCCAGGGGCTGGGCGAGCAGTACTTC
TRBJ1-2	few	-	TRBV20-1	CSARQTGHYGYTF	TGCAGTGCTAGGCAGACAGGCCACTATGGCTACACCTTC
TRBJ2-7	few	-	TRBV2	CASSEARGLNEQYF	TGTGCCAGCAGTGAAGCCAGGGGCTTGAACGAGCAGTACTTC
TRBJ2-3	few	TRBD2	TRBV7-9	CASDSGIHTDTQYF	TGTGCCAGCGATAGCGGGATTCACACAGATACGCAGTATTTT
TRBJ2-5	once	TRBD1	TRBV27	CATVDRGTQYF	TGTGCCACCGTTGACAGGGGGACCCAGTACTTC
TRBJ2-5	once	TRBD2	TRBV20-1	CSARGLAGAQETQYF	TGCAGTGCTAGGGGACTAGCGGGGGCTCAAGAGACCCAGTACTTC
TRBJ2-5	-	TRBD2	TRBV28	CASSYLAGVDGKETQYF	TGTGCCAGCAGTTATCTAGCGGGGGTCGATGGGAAAGAGACCCAGTACTTC
TRBJ1-6	-	-	TRBV20-1	CSASVGQNNSPLHF	TGCAGTGCTAGTGTTGGGCAAAATAATTCACCCCTCCACTTT
TRBJ1-1	-	-	TRBV28	CASSTLAGIEAFF	TGTGCCAGCAGCACACTGGCGGGCATTGAAGCTTTCTTT
TRBJ2-2	-	-	TRBV5-1	CASSLGARLNTGELFF	TGCGCCAGCAGCTTGGGGGCCAGGCTGAACACCGGGGAGCTGTTTTTT
TRBJ1-1	-	-	TRBV7-2	CASSLVYTLNTEAFF	TGTGCCAGCAGCTTAGTGTACACGTTGAACACTGAAGCTTTCTTT